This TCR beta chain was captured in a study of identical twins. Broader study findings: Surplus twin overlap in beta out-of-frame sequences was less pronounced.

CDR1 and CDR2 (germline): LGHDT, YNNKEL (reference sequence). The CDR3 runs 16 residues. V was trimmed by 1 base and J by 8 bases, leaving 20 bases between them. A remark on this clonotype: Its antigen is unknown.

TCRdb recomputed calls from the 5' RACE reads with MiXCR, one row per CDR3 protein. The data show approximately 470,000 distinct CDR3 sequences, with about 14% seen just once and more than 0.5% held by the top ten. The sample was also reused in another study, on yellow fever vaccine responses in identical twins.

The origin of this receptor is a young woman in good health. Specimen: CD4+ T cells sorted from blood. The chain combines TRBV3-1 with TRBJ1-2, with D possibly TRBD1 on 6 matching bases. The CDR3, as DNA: TGTGCCAGCAGCCAAGTCCCCAAGACAGGCGTTGGGGGCTACACCTTC. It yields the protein CASSQVPKTGVGGYTF.